The following is a T cell receptor beta chain sequence with its context. Its specificity is not known. This sample was included in a study of brain T cells in children with intractable seizures. Overall study findings and caveats: Pre-surgery blood may have been undersampled, hiding some clones. Patients' HCMV serostatus was unknown; virus specificity rests on CDR3 similarity alone.

Sequencing used immunoSEQ multiplex PCR; TCRdb keeps in-frame clones, though not all of them. The data show 55,000 to 80,000 clones, with roughly 95% seen just once and around 0.4% held by the top ten. Surgery cases with the highest brain T cell transcript signatures were chosen for sequencing. The V gene end was trimmed by 0 bases and the J gene end by 7 bases; junction bases not matched to a gene: 5. The CDR3 is 14 amino acids. The germline V gene encodes CDR1 SGHTS and CDR2 YDEGEE. This specimen was peripheral blood, taken at surgery. The sequence came from a boy younger than two with focal cortical dysplasia and intractable seizures. The chain employs TRBV5-8 and TRBJ1-1, with 8 positions matching TRBD1. The CDR3 nucleotides are TGTGCCAGCAGCTTGGTACAGGGGGGTCATGAAGCTTTCTTT. This translates into CASSLVQGGHEAFF.